Each of the 21 T cell receptor beta chains below was sequenced from the same sample in a study of T cells in women clearing cervical HPV infection. Clones were sequenced by immunoSEQ multiplex PCR, and TCRdb holds only the in-frame ones, with some missing. The sample table sets out about 23,000 clones. The sequenced sample consisted of blood buffy coat. The receptor source for this set is a woman between 18 and 69 years old with a cervical HPV16 infection that either progressed to CIN3+ or cleared (not recorded which).

Of note for this clone: Sequencing ends 3 residues short of the CDR3 end; the germline J gene provides the rest. The chain employs TRBV7-8 and TRBJ2-7, with D perhaps TRBD1 (5 bases). Trimming took 1 base from V and 2 from J, leaving 9 bases between them. Germline values: CDR1 SGHVS, CDR2 FQNEAQ. The CDR3 has 14 amino acids. The CDR3: CASSLEAGTYEQYF. The CDR3 DNA, read in part, is TGTGCCAGCAGCTTAGAGGCAGGGACCTACGAG.

As to this clone: Read data end 3 residues before the CDR3 end; the end is taken from the germline J gene. The V call is TRBV5-4, the J call TRBJ2-7; possibly TRBD1 for D (6 bases). CDR1 is SGHNT, CDR2 YYREEE, per germline (reference sequence). The CDR3 has 15 residues. V shed 4 bases and J shed 2 bases, with 16 bases lying between them. The CDR3 DNA, read in part, is TGTGCCAGCAGCCCGAACCCGGGACATCCCTACGAG. Translation gives CASSPNPGHPYE. The entire CDR3 protein is CASSPNPGHPYEQYF.

Comment on this clone: The read ends 3 residues shy of where the CDR3 ends; the end is completed using the germline J gene. This chain links TRBV12-3 or TRBV12-4 with TRBJ1-3; D is unresolved. The V end lost 5 bases, the J end lost 0 bases, and 8 bases lay between the germline ends. This CDR3 contains 14 residues. The part of the CDR3 DNA that was read is TGTGCCAGCAGTCCCCCACTCTCTGGAAACACC. This gives the protein CASSPPLSGNT. The entire CDR3 is CASSPPLSGNTIYF.

Concerning this clone itself: The CDR3 end lies 3 residues beyond the end of the read and is filled in from the germline J gene. This chain links TRBV20-1 with TRBJ1-2; 7 nucleotides line up with TRBD1. This CDR3 spans 15 amino acids. CDR1 is DFQATT and CDR2 is SNEGSKA in the germline V gene (reference sequence). The sequenced part of the CDR3 DNA is TGCAGTGCTAGAGATACGAGACAGGGAGGTTTAGGC. Protein: CSARDTRQGGLG. The complete CDR3 protein is CSARDTRQGGLGYTF.

With respect to this clone: Read data end 3 residues before the CDR3 end; the end is taken from the germline J gene. J is TRBJ2-5 and V is TRBV7-9; D not certain. There are 13 residues in the CDR3. V was pared by 5 bases and J by 1 base, with 8 bases between. Germline-derived CDR1 and CDR2 are SEHNR and FQNEAQ (reference sequence). CDR3: CASSRLTQETQYF. Partial CDR3 DNA: TGTGCCAGCAGCAGACTCACCCAAGAGACC.

Points on this clone: The CDR3 extends 3 residues past the end of the read, so its final part is completed from the germline J gene. The rearrangement links TRBV18 to TRBJ2-2; D is unresolved. This CDR3 is built from 14 residues. Looked up from germline, CDR1 is KGHSH and CDR2 is LQKENI. The covered CDR3 bases are TGTGCCAGCTCACGAGGTGCAACTAATGAAAAG. The encoded protein is CASSRGATNEK. The complete CDR3 protein is CASSRGATNEKLFF.

By frequency, this clone registers medium-sized. The read ends 3 residues before the CDR3 terminus; that terminus is restored from the germline J gene. V is TRBV5-6 and J is TRBJ2-3; D is uncertain. This CDR3 is built from 14 residues. The germline gives CDR1 SGHDT, CDR2 YYEEEE. CDR3 DNA (partial): TGTGCCAGCAGCTTGGGACTCTCTCCGACGTCG. Its translation: CASSLGLSPTS. The CDR3, in full, reads CASSLGLSPTSQYF.

A remark on this clone: The read gets to within 3 residues of the CDR3 end, and the germline J gene fills in the rest. The rearrangement uses TRBV6-1 and TRBJ2-2; the D is unclear. The V gene's germline CDR1 is MNHNS and CDR2 SASEGT. CDR3 length: 14 amino acids. CDR3 bases read: TGTGCCAGCAGTGAAGCTCAGAGTGTGATCAAG. Its translation: CASSEAQSVIK. The CDR3 as a whole reads CASSEAQSVIKLFF.

On this clone: Sequencing ends 3 residues short of the CDR3 end; the germline J gene provides the rest. This sequence joins TRBV7-3 and TRBJ2-3; tentatively, D is TRBD2 (6 bases). Per the germline V gene, CDR1 is SGHTA and CDR2 is FQGTGA. The CDR3 consists of 13 residues. The CDR3 sequence is CASSLTSGETQYF. The CDR3 bases that were read are TGTGCCAGCAGCTTAACTAGCGGAGAGACG.

Notes on this clone: With the read ending 3 residues before the CDR3 end, the germline J gene is used to fill in that end. The V and J genes are TRBV7-8 and TRBJ1-2; D is perhaps TRBD1 (5 bases). The CDR3 loop spans 13 amino acids. Germline V lookup: CDR1 SGHVS, CDR2 FQNEAQ. Trimming took 1 base from V and 6 from J, leaving 9 bases between them. The CDR3 protein is CASSLDRLDGYTF. CDR3 DNA (partial): TGTGCCAGCAGCTTAGACAGGTTAGATGGC.

Points on this clone: The read ends 3 residues before the CDR3 terminus; that terminus is restored from the germline J gene. The V call is TRBV2, the J call TRBJ1-2, with D possibly TRBD1 on 6 matching bases. V was shortened by 4 bases and J by 7 bases, with 13 bases between the two germline ends. Germline values: CDR1 SNHLY, CDR2 FYNNEI. The CDR3 is 13 amino acids. CDR3 DNA (partial): TGTGCCAGCAGTGGTCAGGGGACCGCTGGC. Encoded protein: CASSGQGTAG. In full, the CDR3 reads CASSGQGTAGYTF.

With regard to this clone: The read halts 3 residues ahead of the CDR3 end, with the missing end drawn from the germline J gene. This rearrangement joins TRBV20-1 to TRBJ2-1; 9 bases map to TRBD2. Trimming at V came to 3 bases and at J to 5 bases, leaving 11 bases not matched to a gene. This CDR3 is 16 amino acids long. The germline gives CDR1 DFQATT, CDR2 SNEGSKA (reference sequence). The CDR3 here is CSASGPLAGRNNEQFF. CDR3 bases read: TGCAGTGCTAGCGGGCCACTAGCGGGCAGGAACAATGAG.

CDR3 protein: CASSPSRDYYNEQFF. Incomplete CDR3 DNA: TGTGCCAGCAGCCCCTCCCGGGACTACTACAATGAG. The V call is TRBV7-9, the J call TRBJ2-1, with 7 bases lining up with TRBD2. The read ends 3 residues early relative to the CDR3; the germline J gene fills the gap. This CDR3 has 15 residues. Germline V gene lookup returns CDR1 SEHNR and CDR2 FQNEAQ (reference sequence). The V gene end was trimmed by 5 bases and the J gene end by 3 bases; junction bases not matched to a gene: 7.

For this clone: Read coverage stops 3 residues before the CDR3 terminus; the germline J gene supplies the remainder. This chain joins TRBV7-9 and TRBJ2-7; D ambiguous. CDR1 and CDR2 (germline): SEHNR, FQNEAQ (reference sequence). This CDR3 comprises 15 residues. Trimming took 2 bases from V and 0 from J, leaving 11 bases between them. CDR3 bases read: TGTGCCAGCAGCTTAACGGCGGAGAGCTCCTACGAG. Protein product: CASSLTAESSYE. From start to end, the CDR3 is CASSLTAESSYEQYF.

Incomplete CDR3 DNA: TGTGCCAGCAGCCCCGACAGGGGGGAGAAA. As protein: CASSPDRGEK. The whole CDR3 reads CASSPDRGEKAFF. V and J are TRBV11-2 and TRBJ1-1; 9 bases map to TRBD1. The CDR3 is cut off 3 residues early in the read; its end comes from the germline J gene. Germline lookup yields CDR1 SGHAT and CDR2 FQNNGV. The CDR3 consists of 13 residues. Complete variable domain (other parts from reference TRBV11-2 and TRBJ1-1): EAGVAQSPRYKIIEKRQSVAFWCNPISGHATLYWYQQILGQGPKLLIQFQNNGVVDDSQLPKDRFSAERLKGVDSTLKIQPAKLEDSAVYLCASSPDRGEKAFFGQGTRLTVV.

CDR3 in amino acids: CASSTVGRSNSPLFF. CDR3 DNA (partial): TGTGCCAGTAGTACCGTGGGGCGCTCCAATTCACCG. The chain has TRBV19 and TRBJ2-2; D possibly corresponds to TRBD1 (5 bases). The read ends 3 residues early relative to the CDR3; the germline J gene fills the gap. The CDR3 is 15 residues long. CDR1 and CDR2 from the germline V gene are LNHDA and SQIVND (reference sequence). Using reference TRBV19 and TRBJ2-2 for the parts outside the CDR3, the full variable domain is DGGITQSPKYLFRKEGQNVTLSCEQNLNHDAMYWYRQDPGQGLRLIYYSQIVNDFQKGDIAEGYSVSREKKESFPLTVTSAQKNPTAFYLCASSTVGRSNSPLFFGEGSRLTVL.

Turning to this clone: The read ends 3 residues early relative to the CDR3; the germline J gene fills the gap. The chain links TRBV7-9 to TRBJ2-4, with D perhaps TRBD2 (6 bases). The CDR3 is 15 residues long. The germline CDR1 and CDR2 sequences are SEHNR and FQNEAQ (reference sequence). The CDR3 DNA, read in part, is TGTGCCAGCAGCCCCCCCCTTGGGGAGGCGGCGGGT. Encoded protein: CASSPPLGEAAG. The CDR3 in its entirety is CASSPPLGEAAGQYF.

Turning to this clone: With the read ending 3 residues before the CDR3 end, the germline J gene is used to fill in that end. The rearrangement links TRBV18 to TRBJ1-1; the D gene is possibly TRBD1 (6 bases). The germline V gene has CDR1 KGHSH and CDR2 LQKENI. The CDR3 has 13 amino acids. Trimming took off 5 bases at V and 3 bases at J, with 10 bases between the two ends. The CDR3 DNA, read in part, is TGTGCCAGCTCATCAAAGGGGGACACTGAA. It specifies CASSSKGDTE. The CDR3 in full is CASSSKGDTEAFF.

As to this clone: The CDR3 end lies 3 residues beyond the end of the read and is filled in from the germline J gene. This chain connects TRBV7-2 to TRBJ1-1; D possibly corresponds to TRBD1 (5 bases). The CDR3 has 15 residues. Looked up from germline, CDR1 is SGHTA and CDR2 is FQGNSA. Trimming removed 5 bases from V and 3 bases from J, with 16 bases in between. Here the CDR3 reads CASSNRGLGDTEAFF. CDR3 DNA (partial): TGTGCCAGCAGCAACCGGGGGTTAGGAGACACTGAA.

Turning to this clone: The read ends 3 residues shy of where the CDR3 ends; the end is completed using the germline J gene. The V and J genes are TRBV19 and TRBJ2-7; a weak D match, TRBD2 (7 bases). The V and J ends lost 6 bases and 4 bases respectively, with 10 bases between them. Per germline, CDR1 LNHDA and CDR2 SQIVND (reference sequence). This CDR3 has 12 residues. Partial CDR3 DNA: TGTGCCAGTAGCAGGGGAGGGTACGAG. Its translation is CASSRGGYE. The whole CDR3 protein reads CASSRGGYEQYF.

With respect to this clone: The sequence runs out 3 residues before the end of the CDR3; the remainder is reconstructed from the germline J gene. The V and J genes are TRBV7-8 and TRBJ1-6; tentative D call: TRBD1 (6 bases). This CDR3 has 15 residues. CDR1 and CDR2 (germline): SGHVS, FQNEAQ. The V end lost 3 bases, the J end lost 6 bases, and 12 bases lay between the germline ends. The CDR3 DNA, read in part, is TGTGCCAGCAGCTTCACAGGGTTGGCTAATTCACCC. Residues: CASSFTGLANSP. From start to end, the CDR3 is CASSFTGLANSPLHF. The entire variable domain, with the rest obtained from reference TRBV7-8 and TRBJ1-6, is as follows: GAGVSQSPRYKVAKRGQDVALRCDPISGHVSLFWYQQALGQGPEFLTYFQNEAQLDKSGLPSDRFFAERPEGSVSTLKIQRTQQEDSAVYLCASSFTGLANSPLHFGNGTRLTVT.